The clone carrying this TCR beta chain has just one count. Its antigen is not known. Primers included in the PCR were 60 Vbeta and 13 Jbeta primers. Original analysis: Unique TCR beta chains totaled roughly 79 million in a later count, with roughly 12 million of them shared. Produced via immunoSEQ multiplex PCR; TCRdb's table is partial and in-frame only. V and J calls and clone size are given by that table; D and trimming were obtained from the DNA. Among 150,000 or so clones listed, more than 75% were seen once. This entry is derived from a study of cytomegalovirus exposure and HLA in healthy donors. General study results and limits: An analysis was carried out later, and it reportedly showed fewer N-insertions in an Asian-associated ancestry cluster than the approximately 670-donor mean.

This TCR was sampled from a woman aged 40 to 50 in good health and CMV-seronegative. Sequenced input: PBMCs.

In DNA, the CDR3 is TGTGCCAGCAGTGACTCGAAGACTAGTCATGAGCAGTTCTTC. This encodes CASSDSKTSHEQFF. The chain has TRBV6-4 and TRBJ2-1; TRBD2 might be the D (6 bases). The CDR3 totals 14 residues. Germline CDR1 reads MRHNA; CDR2 reads SNTAGT. Trimming shortened V by 0 bases and J by 8 bases, and 11 bases separated the two germline ends.